The clone carrying this T cell receptor (beta chain) appeared a single time. Original processing methods: Reference gene primer amplification gave estimated nucleated cell counts. Measured with immunoSEQ multiplex PCR; TCRdb has only the in-frame clones, and not every one. V and J calls and clone size are as listed in that table; D and trimming were resolved from the DNA. This table has approximately 79,000 clones, roughly 80% appearing once. This entry is derived from a study of blood T cell repertoires in COVID-19. Study context: Acute-phase and convalescent COVID-19 samples originated in the United States, Italy and Spain.

This CDR3 region has 15 residues. Germline-derived CDR1 and CDR2 are SGHKS and YYEKEE (reference sequence). Trimming removed 0 bases from V and 5 bases from J, with 15 bases in between. This TCR derives from a man in his fifties with COVID-19, enrolled during active disease. The sample taken for sequencing was peripheral blood. This chain joins TRBV5-5 and TRBJ2-7, with a possible D match to TRBD1 (7 bases). CDR3 amino acids: CASSLAGGILDEQYF. The DNA of the CDR3 is TGTGCCAGCAGCTTGGCAGGGGGGATCCTAGACGAGCAGTACTTC.